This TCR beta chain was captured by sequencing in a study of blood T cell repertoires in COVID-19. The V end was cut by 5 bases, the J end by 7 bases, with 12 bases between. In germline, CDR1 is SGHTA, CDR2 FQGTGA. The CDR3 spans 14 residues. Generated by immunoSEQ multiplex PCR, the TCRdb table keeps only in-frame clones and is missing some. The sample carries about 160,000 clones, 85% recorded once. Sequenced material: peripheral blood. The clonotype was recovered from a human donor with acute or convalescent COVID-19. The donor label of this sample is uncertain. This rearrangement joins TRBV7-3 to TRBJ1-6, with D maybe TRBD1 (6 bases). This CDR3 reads CASSLGTSNSPLHF. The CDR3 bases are TGTGCCAGCAGCCTAGGGACATCAAATTCACCCCTCCACTTT.